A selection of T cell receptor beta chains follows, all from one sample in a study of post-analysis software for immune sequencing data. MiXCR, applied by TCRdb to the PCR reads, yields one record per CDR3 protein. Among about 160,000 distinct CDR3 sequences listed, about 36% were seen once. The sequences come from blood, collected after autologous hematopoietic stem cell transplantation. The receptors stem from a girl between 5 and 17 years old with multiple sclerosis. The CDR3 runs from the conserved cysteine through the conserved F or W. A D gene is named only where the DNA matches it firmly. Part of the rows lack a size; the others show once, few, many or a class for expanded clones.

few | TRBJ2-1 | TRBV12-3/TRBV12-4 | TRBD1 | CASSLSGTGNNEQFF | TGTGCCAGCAGTCTATCCGGGACAGGGAACAATGAGCAGTTCTTC
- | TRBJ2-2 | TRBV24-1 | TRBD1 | CATSGDRATGELFF | TGTGCCACCAGTGGGGACAGGGCCACCGGGGAGCTGTTTTTT
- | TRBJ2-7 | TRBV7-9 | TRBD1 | CASSLAGQVKYEQYF | TGTGCCAGCAGCTTAGCCGGACAGGTTAAGTACGAGCAGTACTTC
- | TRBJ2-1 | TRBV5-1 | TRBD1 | CASSPSDRATYNEQFF | TGCGCCAGCAGCCCCTCGGACAGGGCAACCTACAATGAGCAGTTCTTC
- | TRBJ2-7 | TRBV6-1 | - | CASEDYEQYF | TGTGCCAGCGAGGACTACGAGCAGTACTTC
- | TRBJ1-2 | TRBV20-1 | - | CRSWGYNYGYTF | TGCAGGAGTTGGGGCTACAACTATGGCTACACCTTC
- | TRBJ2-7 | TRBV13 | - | CASSPAGAYHEQYF | TGTGCCAGCAGTCCCGCGGGGGCGTACCACGAGCAGTACTTC
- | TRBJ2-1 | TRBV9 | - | CASSVDGEQFF | TGTGCCAGCAGCGTAGACGGAGAGCAGTTCTTC
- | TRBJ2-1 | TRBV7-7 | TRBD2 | CASSPASGMGYEQFF | TGTGCTAGCAGCCCCGCTAGCGGGATGGGGTATGAGCAGTTCTTC
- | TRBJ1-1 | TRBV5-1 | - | CASSLDFWGTEAFF | TGCGCCAGCAGCTTGGATTTCTGGGGCACTGAAGCTTTCTTT
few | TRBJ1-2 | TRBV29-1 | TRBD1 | CSVDRPGGDGYTF | TGCAGCGTTGACAGACCAGGGGGCGATGGCTACACCTTC
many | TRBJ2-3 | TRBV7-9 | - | CASSPFSDTQYF | TGTGCCAGCAGCCCGTTTTCAGATACGCAGTATTTT
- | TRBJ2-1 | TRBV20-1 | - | CSARSRGFYNGQFF | TGCAGTGCTAGATCCCGAGGGTTTTACAATGGGCAGTTCTTC
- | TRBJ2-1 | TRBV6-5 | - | CASAYRDYNEQFF | TGTGCCAGCGCATACAGGGATTACAATGAGCAGTTCTTC
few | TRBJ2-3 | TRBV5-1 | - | CASSPNGDSTDTQYF | TGCGCCAGCAGCCCAAATGGGGATAGCACAGATACGCAGTATTTT
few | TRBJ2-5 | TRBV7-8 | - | CASSGSLYQETQYF | TGTGCCAGCAGCGGTAGCCTGTACCAAGAGACCCAGTACTTC
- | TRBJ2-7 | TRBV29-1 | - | CSVNRGNYEQYF | TGCAGCGTGAACCGGGGGAACTACGAGCAGTACTTC
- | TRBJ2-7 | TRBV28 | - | CASSSGRVPFWDLYEQYF | TGTGCCAGCAGTTCGGGCAGGGTTCCTTTTTGGGATCTCTACGAGCAGTACTTC
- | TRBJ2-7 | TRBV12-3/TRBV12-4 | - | CASRTTGPSSGYEQYF | TGTGCCAGCAGGACCACAGGGCCGAGCTCGGGGTACGAGCAGTACTTC
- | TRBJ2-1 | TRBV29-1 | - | CSAEPDSHGSSYNEQFF | TGCAGCGCCGAACCGGACAGCCATGGGAGCTCCTACAATGAGCAGTTCTTC
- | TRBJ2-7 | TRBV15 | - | CATSGPNAQGPPPYEQYF | TGTGCCACCAGCGGTCCCAACGCACAGGGACCCCCGCCCTACGAGCAGTACTTC
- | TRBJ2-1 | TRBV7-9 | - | CASSGQVPLNEQFF | TGTGCCAGCAGCGGGCAGGTCCCCCTAAATGAGCAGTTCTTC
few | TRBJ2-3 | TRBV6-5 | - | CASSYVGGSYWDTQYF | TGTGCCAGCAGTTACGTGGGAGGAAGCTATTGGGATACGCAGTATTTT
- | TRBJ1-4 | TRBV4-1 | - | CASSQEPHGDEKLFF | TGCGCCAGCAGCCAAGAGCCGCACGGGGATGAAAAACTGTTTTTT
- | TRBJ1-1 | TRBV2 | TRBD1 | CASSEGQVAPAEAFF | TGTGCCAGCAGTGAGGGACAGGTCGCTCCCGCTGAAGCTTTCTTT
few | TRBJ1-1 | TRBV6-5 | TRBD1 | CASSRTGGEAFF | TGTGCCAGCAGCCGGACAGGGGGCGAAGCTTTCTTT
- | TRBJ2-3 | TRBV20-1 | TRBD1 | CSATPGDRGRDTQYF | TGCAGTGCTACCCCCGGTGACAGGGGACGGGATACGCAGTATTTT
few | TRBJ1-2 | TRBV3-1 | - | CASSQDRGSYGYTF | TGTGCCAGCAGCCAAGATCGGGGTAGCTATGGCTACACCTTC
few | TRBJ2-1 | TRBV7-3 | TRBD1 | CASSPGTGLYEQFF | TGTGCCAGCAGCCCCGGGACAGGGCTCTATGAGCAGTTCTTC
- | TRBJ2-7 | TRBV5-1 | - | CASSLLAGFGEQYF | TGCGCCAGCAGCTTGCTGGCGGGTTTTGGCGAGCAGTACTTC
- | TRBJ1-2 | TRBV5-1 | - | CASSADTTNYGYTF | TGCGCCAGCAGCGCCGACACGACTAACTATGGCTACACCTTC
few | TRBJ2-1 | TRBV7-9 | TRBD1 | CASSSDREQFF | TGTGCCAGCAGCTCGGACAGGGAGCAGTTCTTC
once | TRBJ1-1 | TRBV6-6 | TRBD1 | CASSLGQGGGEAFF | TGTGCCAGCAGCTTGGGACAGGGTGGCGGTGAAGCTTTCTTT